Here is one TCR beta chain with its context. This CDR3 contains 14 residues. V was shortened by 4 bases and J by 0 bases, with 8 bases between the two germline ends. CDR1 SGHKS and CDR2 YYEKEE come from the germline V gene (reference sequence). This record comes from a study of blood T cells in healthy people across ages. Combining a sample-barcoded 5' primer with a J-beta primer mix, a second PCR ran for roughly 6 to 11 cycles. Each cDNA molecule was tagged by a template-switch adaptor with 12 random nucleotides. TCRdb redid the calling of the 5' RACE reads with MiXCR, one entry per CDR3 protein. The sample carries over 1,500,000 distinct CDR3 sequences, roughly 43% recorded once.

The chain employs TRBV5-5 and TRBJ1-3; D gene unclear. Material: blood. The sequence derives from a human donor in good health. CDR3 nucleotides: TGTGCCAGCAGCAGAGCGAGCTCTGGAAACACCATATATTTT. This encodes CASSRASSGNTIYF.